This T cell receptor (beta chain) came from a study of CD8 T cells in ankylosing spondylitis. Using its own MiXCR run on the 5' RACE reads, TCRdb lists one record per CDR3 protein. The table shows 150,000 to 250,000 distinct CDR3 sequences, with around 13% occurring only once. Germline CDR1 is MNHEY and CDR2 is SVGAGI. Trimming took off 2 bases at V and 5 bases at J, with 4 bases between the two ends. This CDR3 comprises 12 residues. This chain connects TRBV6-5 to TRBJ2-1; D not certain. The sequence was obtained from a male donor with ankylosing spondylitis or in good health (not recorded which). Sequencing was performed on blood, either unsorted or a sorted T cell fraction (not recorded which). The CDR3 region has the DNA TGTGCCAGCAGTTACGACAACAATGAGCAGTTCTTC. Amino acid sequence: CASSYDNNEQFF.